This T cell receptor beta chain comes out of a study of cytomegalovirus exposure and HLA in healthy donors. Overall study findings and caveats: Later on, an analysis tied under 20,000 TCR beta sequences to HLA alleles at 0.05 false discovery rate.

This clone was seen only a few times. Antigen: not known. Mismatch with germline at one junction end may stem from a read error. The PCR had 60 Vbeta and 13 Jbeta primers. The table came from immunoSEQ multiplex PCR; TCRdb's copy has only in-frame clones and leaves some out. The sample gives 150,000 to 200,000 clones, 85% of which show up once; 1% is in the top ten. CDR1 is MNHEY and CDR2 is SMNVEV in the germline V gene (reference sequence). CDR3 length: 15 amino acids. This TCR derives from a boy aged 2 to 10 in good health and CMV-seronegative. The chain employs TRBV27 and TRBJ1-4; 7 nucleotides align to TRBD1. Input material: PBMCs. The CDR3 spells CASSFLGQDHLRIPF. As DNA, the CDR3 is TGTGCCAGCAGTTTCCTTGGACAGGACCACCTCAGGATCCCTTTT. The full variable domain, in which reference TRBV27 and TRBJ1-4 provide the parts outside the CDR3, is EAQVTQNPRYLITVTGKKLTVTCSQNMNHEYMSWYRQDPGLGLRQIYYSMNVEVTDKGDVPEGYKVSRKEKRNFPLILESPSPNQTSLYFCASSFLGQDHLRIPFGSGTQLSVL.